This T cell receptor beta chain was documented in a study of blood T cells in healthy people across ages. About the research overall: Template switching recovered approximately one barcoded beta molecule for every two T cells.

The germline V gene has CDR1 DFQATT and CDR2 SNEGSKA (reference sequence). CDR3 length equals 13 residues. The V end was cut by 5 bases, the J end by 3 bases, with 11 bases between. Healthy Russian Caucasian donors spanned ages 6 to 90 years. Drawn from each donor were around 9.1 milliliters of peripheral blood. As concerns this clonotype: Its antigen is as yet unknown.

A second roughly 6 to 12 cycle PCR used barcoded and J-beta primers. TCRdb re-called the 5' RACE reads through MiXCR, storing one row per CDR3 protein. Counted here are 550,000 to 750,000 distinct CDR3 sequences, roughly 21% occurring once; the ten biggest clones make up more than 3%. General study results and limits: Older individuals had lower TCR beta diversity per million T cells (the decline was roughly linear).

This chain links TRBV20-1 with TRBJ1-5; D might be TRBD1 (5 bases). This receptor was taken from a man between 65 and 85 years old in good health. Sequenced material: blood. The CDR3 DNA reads TGCAGTGCTTCGGACACAAACAATCAGCCCCAGCATTTT. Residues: CSASDTNNQPQHF.